Listed here are 2 T cell receptor beta chains from one sample, sequenced in a study of cytomegalovirus exposure and HLA in healthy donors. The PCR made use of 60 Vbeta and 13 Jbeta primers. TCRdb's copy holds only in-frame clones and misses some; the assay was immunoSEQ multiplex PCR. Among about 150,000 clones, 76% were seen once, and the ten largest hold roughly 1.9%. What was sequenced was PBMCs. Receptor source: a man in his forties in good health and CMV-seronegative.

The V and J genes are TRBV13 and TRBJ2-5, with D perhaps matching TRBD2 (5 bases). Gene TRBJ2-7 matches the end of the DNA better, so the J call may be wrong. The CDR3 loop spans 15 amino acids. Per germline, CDR1 PRHDT and CDR2 FYEKMQ (reference sequence). CDR3 nucleotides: TGTGCCAGCAGCTTATCAGGAGAAGCGGTTTACGAGCAGTACTTC. Translating gives CASSLSGEAVYEQYF.

This clone was picked up one time. The rearrangement links TRBV7-9 to TRBJ1-5, with D unresolved. The CDR3 has 14 amino acids. Germline assignment: CDR1 SEHNR and CDR2 FQNEAQ (reference sequence). V dropped 2 bases and J dropped 2 bases, with 7 bases sitting between them. CDR3 nucleotide sequence: TGTGCCAGCAGCTTATCTCAGGGCAATCAGCCCCAGCATTTT. Translated: CASSLSQGNQPQHF.